Following are 25 T cell receptor beta chains from one sample sequenced in a study of blood T cell repertoires in COVID-19. Profiled with immunoSEQ multiplex PCR; TCRdb holds only in-frame clones, not every one. Of 85,000 to 95,000 clones listed, under 95% are singletons. What was sequenced was peripheral blood. The receptors were sampled from a woman aged 50 to 60 in a cohort sampled during active COVID-19.

J is TRBJ2-7 and V is TRBV5-8; 9 bases are shared with TRBD1. V was clipped by 5 bases and J by 9 bases; unmatched bases: 9. The CDR3 totals 13 residues. CDR1 and CDR2 (germline): SGHTS, YDEGEE. CDR3 residues: CASRGTGGARQYF. For the CDR3, the DNA is TGTGCCAGCAGAGGCACAGGGGGCGCGAGGCAGTACTTC.

This chain joins TRBV5-4 and TRBJ2-7; 10 nucleotides agree with TRBD1. From germline, CDR1 is SGHNT and CDR2 YYREEE (reference sequence). V was pared by 5 bases and J by 2 bases, with 7 bases of the junction left unmatched. This CDR3 is 15 amino acids long. For the CDR3, the DNA is TGTGCCAGCAGTCAATCAGGGACAGGGGCCTACGAGCAGTACTTC. This translates into CASSQSGTGAYEQYF.

The chain carries TRBV29-1 and TRBJ2-5; D not certain. Trimming removed 3 bases at V and 5 bases at J, with 10 bases between. This CDR3 region has 12 residues. Germline V gene lookup returns CDR1 SQVTM and CDR2 ANQGSEA. In DNA form, the CDR3 reads TGCAGCGTTGAGGAGCCGTGGGAGACCCAGTACTTC. Its translation is CSVEEPWETQYF.

The chain couples TRBV10-3 to TRBJ2-7, with a tentative D call TRBD1 (5 bases). Between the trimmed V and J ends, which lost 10 bases and 3 bases, there was a span of 10 bases. Germline values: CDR1 ENHRY, CDR2 SYGVKD. The CDR3 consists of 11 residues. CDR3 loop: CASIQDYEQYF. The CDR3, as DNA: TGTGCCAGTATACAGGACTACGAGCAGTACTTC.

This chain links TRBV28 with TRBJ2-2; D possibly corresponds to TRBD1 (5 bases). Trimming shortened V by 5 bases and J by 6 bases, and 7 bases separated the two germline ends. CDR1 is MDHEN, CDR2 SYDVKM, per germline. The CDR3 has 12 amino acids. The CDR3 bases are TGTGCCAGCAGTGAAGGGGCCGGGGAGCTGTTTTTT. It translates to CASSEGAGELFF. The full variable domain, rest sourced from reference TRBV28 and TRBJ2-2, is DVKVTQSSRYLVKRTGEKVFLECVQDMDHENMFWYRQDPGLGLRLIYFSYDVKMKEKGDIPEGYSVSREKKERFSLILESASTNQTSMYLCASSEGAGELFFGEGSRLTVL.

This chain connects TRBV15 to TRBJ2-5; perhaps TRBD1 as D (7 bases). Germline CDR1 is LNHNV and CDR2 is YYDKDF (reference sequence). Trimming removed 3 bases from V and 4 bases from J, with 12 bases in between. The CDR3 sequence is 14 residues long. The CDR3 loop reads CATSSRQGGETQYF. Written as DNA, the CDR3 is TGTGCCACCAGCAGCCGACAGGGAGGAGAGACCCAGTACTTC. Complete variable domain (other parts from reference TRBV15 and TRBJ2-5): DAMVIQNPRYQVTQFGKPVTLSCSQTLNHNVMYWYQQKSSQAPKLLFHYYDKDFNNEADTPDNFQSRRPNTSFCFLDIRSPGLGDTAMYLCATSSRQGGETQYFGPGTRLLVL.

CDR3 nucleotide sequence: TGTGCCAGCAGCTTGGTCCTCGGCAGGGAAGCTTTCTTT. It translates to CASSLVLGREAFF. The chain recombines TRBV5-5 with TRBJ1-1; D unresolved. CDR3 length: 13 amino acids. Trimming shortened V by 0 bases and J by 8 bases, and 11 bases separated the two germline ends. Germline V CDR1 and CDR2: SGHKS, YYEKEE (reference sequence).

This chain joins TRBV28 and TRBJ2-7; 7 bases align to TRBD1. The trim removed 8 bases at V and 2 bases at J, leaving 6 bases unmatched. Germline loops: CDR1 MDHEN, CDR2 SYDVKM. CDR3 length equals 13 residues. CDR3 DNA: TGTGCCAGCCTTACAGGGGCGCCCTACGAGCAGTACTTC. It is translated as CASLTGAPYEQYF.

This clone was observed once. The chain carries TRBV5-1 and TRBJ2-7; tentative D call: TRBD1 (6 bases). The germline gives CDR1 SGHRS, CDR2 YFSETQ. V was shortened by 4 bases and J by 6 bases, with 14 bases between the two germline ends. This CDR3 comprises 13 residues. CDR3 loop: CASSADRTGEQYF. CDR3 nucleotide sequence: TGCGCCAGCAGCGCCGACAGGACGGGCGAGCAGTACTTC.

V is TRBV5-1 and J is TRBJ1-1; the D is unclear. Trimming took 0 bases from V and 0 from J, leaving 12 bases between them. Germline V lookup: CDR1 SGHRS, CDR2 YFSETQ. This CDR3 contains 16 residues. The chain's CDR3 is CASSLASGNMNTEAFF. CDR3 DNA sequence: TGCGCCAGCAGCTTGGCGTCAGGCAATATGAACACTGAAGCTTTCTTT. Supplemented by reference TRBV5-1 and TRBJ1-1, the full variable domain reads KAGVTQTPRYLIKTRGQQVTLSCSPISGHRSVSWYQQTPGQGLQFLFEYFSETQRNKGNFPGRFSGRQFSNSRSEMNVSTLELGDSALYLCASSLASGNMNTEAFFGQGTRLTVV.

The gene calls are TRBV11-3 and TRBJ2-1; TRBD2 might be the D (5 bases). The CDR3 consists of 12 residues. Trimming left V 5 bases short and J 11 bases short, with 13 bases between. The V gene's germline CDR1 is SGHNT and CDR2 YENEEA. CDR3 nucleotide sequence: TGTGCCAGCAGCCCCCCGGGGTCAAAGCAGTTCTTC. This codes for CASSPPGSKQFF.

The chain carries TRBV5-4 and TRBJ2-2; 12 nucleotides line up with TRBD1. CDR3 length: 15 residues. The V gene end was trimmed by 6 bases and the J gene end by 5 bases; junction bases not matched to a gene: 5. Germline V gene data show CDR1 as SGHNT and CDR2 as YYREEE (reference sequence). This chain's CDR3 is CASKGTGGLTGELFF. The DNA of the CDR3 is TGTGCCAGCAAAGGGACAGGGGGCCTTACCGGGGAGCTGTTTTTT.

The gene calls are TRBV2 and TRBJ2-3; no definite D call. The CDR3 is 14 residues long. Germline CDR1 reads SNHLY; CDR2 reads FYNNEI. V was cut by 8 bases and J by 2 bases, with 14 bases left in between. The CDR3 DNA follows: TGTGCCAGCCTAAGGCGCGGAACCACAGATACGCAGTATTTT. Its protein is CASLRRGTTDTQYF.

The rearrangement uses TRBV6-6 and TRBJ2-5, with TRBD2 identical over 8 bases. Germline V lookup: CDR1 MNHNY, CDR2 SVGAGI (reference sequence). The CDR3 sequence is 15 residues long. V shed 2 bases and J 2 bases; nucleotides not matched to a gene: 4. CDR3 sequence: CASSYRGGGQETQYF. The CDR3, as DNA: TGTGCCAGCAGTTACCGGGGGGGAGGGCAAGAGACCCAGTACTTC.

The rearrangement joins TRBV10-3 to TRBJ2-6; perhaps TRBD1 as D (6 bases). Germline CDR1 and CDR2: ENHRY and SYGVKD. Trimming left V 2 bases short and J 0 bases short, with 8 bases between. This CDR3 is 16 amino acids long. The CDR3 nucleotides read TGTGCCATCAGTGAGGGACAGAGCTCTGGGGCCAACGTCCTGACTTTC. It encodes CAISEGQSSGANVLTF.

J is TRBJ1-1 and V is TRBV7-9; the D gene is possibly TRBD1 (6 bases). The germline V gene encodes CDR1 SEHNR and CDR2 FQNEAQ (reference sequence). CDR3 length: 14 amino acids. V lost 5 bases and J 4 bases, leaving 14 bases between the germline ends. The CDR3 nucleotides are TGTGCCAGCAGCCGGGGGGCAGGGGCCACTGAAGCTTTCTTT. Protein product: CASSRGAGATEAFF.

V and J are TRBV5-6 and TRBJ2-3; D uncertain. Germline V lookup: CDR1 SGHDT, CDR2 YYEEEE. The CDR3 runs 15 residues. The V end lost 0 bases, the J end lost 2 bases, and 10 bases lay between the germline ends. CDR3 in DNA: TGTGCCAGCAGCTTGGTGAGGTCAGCCACAGATACGCAGTATTTT. Translated, it gives CASSLVRSATDTQYF.

This chain joins TRBV4-2 and TRBJ2-2; TRBD2 matches at 8 bases. Germline CDR1 reads LGHNA; CDR2 reads YNFKEQ. There are 18 residues in the CDR3. The J segment lost 2 bases and the V segment lost 1 base, leaving 9 bases of the junction unmatched. DNA for the CDR3: TGTGCCAGCAGCCAAGGCTGGCCGGGAGGGCCAAACACCGGGGAGCTGTTTTTT. It is translated as CASSQGWPGGPNTGELFF.

V usage is TRBV4-1 and J usage is TRBJ2-7; TRBD1 aligns across 7 bases. V shed 6 bases, J shed 2 bases, and the junction held 10 bases outside the gene matches. CDR3 length: 15 residues. The germline CDR1 and CDR2 sequences are MGHRA and YSYEKL. CDR3 residues: CASSHPGQRTYEQYF. The CDR3 bases are TGCGCCAGCAGTCATCCGGGACAGCGAACCTACGAGCAGTACTTC.

The J gene is TRBJ2-3, the V gene TRBV5-6; D uncertain. The CDR3 covers 12 residues. Trimming took 0 bases from V and 5 from J, leaving 4 bases between them. Germline V gene sequence: CDR1 SGHDT, CDR2 YYEEEE. The CDR3 DNA is TGTGCCAGCAGCTTGGTCCAAGATACGCAGTATTTT. Translated: CASSLVQDTQYF.

The chain is built from TRBV5-1 and TRBJ2-5; TRBD1 matches at 8 bases. Germline values: CDR1 SGHRS, CDR2 YFSETQ. J was trimmed by 5 bases and V by 3 bases; bases with no gene match: 6. The CDR3 runs to 14 residues. This CDR3 is CASSSTRGRETQYF. For the CDR3, the DNA is TGCGCCAGCAGCTCTACCAGGGGGCGCGAGACCCAGTACTTC.

The V call is TRBV6-5, the J call TRBJ1-5; D unclear. Trimming removed 6 bases from V and 7 bases from J, with 13 bases in between. CDR1 is MNHEY, CDR2 SVGAGI, per germline. The CDR3 spans 13 residues. CDR3 protein: CASSPREGQPQHF. DNA for the CDR3: TGTGCCAGCAGCCCACGGGAGGGACAGCCCCAGCATTTT.

The V and J genes are TRBV5-1 and TRBJ2-5; 9 nucleotides align to TRBD1. The J call may be faulty, since TRBJ2-7 better matches the DNA end. Germline-derived CDR1 and CDR2 are SGHRS and YFSETQ. The CDR3 loop spans 14 amino acids. The CDR3 loop reads CASRPGTGKGEQYF. The CDR3 DNA reads TGCGCCAGCAGGCCCGGGACAGGGAAAGGCGAGCAGTACTTC.

CDR3 amino acids: CASSLAYTSGTHEQYF. The CDR3 nucleotides are TGCGCCAGCAGCTTGGCCTATACTAGCGGGACACACGAGCAGTACTTC. The chain carries TRBV5-1 and TRBJ2-7, with 10 positions matching TRBD2. V was clipped by 0 bases and J by 5 bases; unmatched bases: 8. From germline, CDR1 is SGHRS and CDR2 YFSETQ. The CDR3 runs to 16 residues.

V is TRBV7-9 and J is TRBJ1-2; 7 bases align to TRBD1. V trimming: 5 bases; J trimming: 7 bases; junction bases outside the gene matches: 7. Germline CDR1 is SEHNR and CDR2 is FQNEAQ (reference sequence). This CDR3 is 13 amino acids long. As DNA, the CDR3 is TGTGCCAGCAGCATACTGACAGGGTTTGGCTACACCTTC. This codes for CASSILTGFGYTF.